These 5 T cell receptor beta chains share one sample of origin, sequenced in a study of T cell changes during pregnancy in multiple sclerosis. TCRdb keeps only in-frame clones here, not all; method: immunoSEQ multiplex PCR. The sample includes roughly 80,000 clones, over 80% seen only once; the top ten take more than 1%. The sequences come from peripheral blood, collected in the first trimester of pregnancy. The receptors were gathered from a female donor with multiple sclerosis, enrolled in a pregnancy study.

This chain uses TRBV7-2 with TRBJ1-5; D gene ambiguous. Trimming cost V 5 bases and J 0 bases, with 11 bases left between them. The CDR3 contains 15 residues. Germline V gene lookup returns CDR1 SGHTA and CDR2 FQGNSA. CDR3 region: CASSLDTYSNQPQHF. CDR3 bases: TGTGCCAGCAGCCTTGACACTTATAGCAATCAGCCCCAGCATTTT.

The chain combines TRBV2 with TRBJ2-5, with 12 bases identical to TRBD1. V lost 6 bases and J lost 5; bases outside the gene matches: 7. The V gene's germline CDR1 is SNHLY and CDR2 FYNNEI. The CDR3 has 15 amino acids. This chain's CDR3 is CASSRDRGRMETQYF. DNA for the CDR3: TGTGCCAGCAGCCGGGACAGGGGGCGAATGGAGACCCAGTACTTC.

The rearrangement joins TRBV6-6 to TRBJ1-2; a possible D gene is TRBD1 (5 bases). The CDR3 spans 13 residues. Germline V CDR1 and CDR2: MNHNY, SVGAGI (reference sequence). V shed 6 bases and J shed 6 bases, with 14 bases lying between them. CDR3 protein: CASSYRTRDGYTF. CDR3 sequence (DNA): TGTGCCAGCAGCTACCGGACACGGGATGGCTACACCTTC.

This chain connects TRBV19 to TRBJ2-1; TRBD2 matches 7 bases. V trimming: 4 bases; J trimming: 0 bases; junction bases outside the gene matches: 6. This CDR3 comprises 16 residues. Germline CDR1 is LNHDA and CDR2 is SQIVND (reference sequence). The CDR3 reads CASSTPSGLSYNEQFF. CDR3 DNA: TGTGCCAGTAGTACCCCTAGCGGCCTCTCCTACAATGAGCAGTTCTTC.

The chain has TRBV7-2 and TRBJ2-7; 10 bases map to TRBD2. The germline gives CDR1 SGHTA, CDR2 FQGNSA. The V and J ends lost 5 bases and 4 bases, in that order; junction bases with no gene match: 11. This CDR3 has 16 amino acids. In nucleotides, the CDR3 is TGTGCCAGCAGCCCAGTGGGAGCGGGGGGGCGATACGAGCAGTACTTC. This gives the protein CASSPVGAGGRYEQYF.